The next 9 T cell receptor beta chains were all read from a single sample in a study of regulatory T cells in long-lasting Graves disease. Sample time point: newly diagnosed GD, antithyroid drugs for less than 3 months. Generation of the TCR library employed RNA extracted from PBMCs. For TCR beta, libraries came from iRepertoire HTBI primers and Arm-PCR of CDR3 regions. One entry per CDR3 protein, called by TCRdb with MiXCR from the multiplex PCR reads. The data show a few hundred thousand distinct CDR3 sequences, over 9.5% seen once. This sample was shared with a second study, whose subject was T cells in Graves' hyperthyroidism and ophthalmopathy.

The source material was peripheral blood mononuclear cells (PBMCs), sampled at new diagnosis, from a patient treated with antithyroid drugs. All receptors derive from a woman aged 18-35 years with Graves disease.

This clonotype was seen many times. In DNA, the CDR3 is TGTGCCAGCAGGCGGGGGGGCCGAGATACGCAGTATTTT. Translation gives CASRRGGRDTQYF. This rearrangement joins TRBV6-2 or TRBV6-3 to TRBJ2-3; 9 nucleotides agree with TRBD2. The V segment lost 6 bases and the J segment 5 bases; nucleotides outside the gene matches: 3. The length of the CDR3 is 13 residues. The germline CDR1 and CDR2 sequences are MNHEY and SVGEGT.

This clonotype has a handful of counts. This chain joins TRBV9 and TRBJ1-3, with D unresolved. V dropped 0 bases and J dropped 8 bases, with 3 bases sitting between them. Germline CDR1 is SGDLS and CDR2 is YYNGEE. CDR3 length equals 11 residues. DNA of the CDR3: TGTGCCAGCAGCGTAGGAGACACCATATATTTT. This sequence encodes CASSVGDTIYF.

The chain couples TRBV12-3 or TRBV12-4 to TRBJ2-1; the match to TRBD2 covers 9 bases. V was clipped by 3 bases and J by 4 bases; unmatched bases: 4. This CDR3 contains 15 residues. As DNA, the CDR3 is TGTGCCAGCAGTTTCAGAGCGGGGGGTTACAATGAGCAGTTCTTC. Encoded protein: CASSFRAGGYNEQFF.

The rearrangement uses TRBV20-1 and TRBJ2-7; D gene uncertain. V was pared by 6 bases and J by 7 bases, with 19 bases between. Per germline, CDR1 DFQATT and CDR2 SNEGSKA (reference sequence). The CDR3 length is 13 residues. The CDR3 loop reads CSASREIGREQYF. CDR3 coding DNA: TGCAGTGCCTCGAGAGAAATCGGAAGGGAGCAGTACTTC.

This clonotype was recorded at least ten times. The chain couples TRBV10-3 to TRBJ1-1; D unclear. V dropped 8 bases and J dropped 1 base, with 8 bases sitting between them. Per germline, CDR1 ENHRY and CDR2 SYGVKD. The CDR3 contains 12 residues. Here the CDR3 DNA reads TGTGCCATCGGGCCCACGAACACTGAAGCTTTCTTT. Its protein product is CAIGPTNTEAFF.

About this clonotype itself: This likely traces to a read error, being one base from a far larger clone. The chain couples TRBV11-2 to TRBJ2-1; D is unresolved. This CDR3 has 13 amino acids. Germline V gene sequence: CDR1 SGHAT, CDR2 FQNNGV. Trimming shortened V by 4 bases and J by 13 bases, and 17 bases separated the two germline ends. The CDR3 bases are TGTGCCAGCAGCTCCCGTTCCCAAGAGACCCAGTTCTTC. It codes for CASSSRSQETQFF.

This clonotype came up many times. V gene TRBV18 combines with J gene TRBJ2-1, with TRBD1 matching 10 bases. CDR3 size: 14 residues. V lost 6 bases, J lost 3 bases, and 2 bases stayed unmatched. Germline V CDR1 and CDR2: KGHSH, LQKENI. Here the CDR3 reads CASSDRGYYNEQFF. The CDR3 DNA follows: TGTGCCAGCTCGGACAGGGGGTACTACAATGAGCAGTTCTTC.

V usage is TRBV20-1 and J usage is TRBJ2-3; 14 bases are a match to TRBD2. This CDR3 contains 15 residues. Unmatched junction bases numbered 3, after V lost 3 bases and J lost 4 bases. CDR1 and CDR2 from the germline V gene are DFQATT and SNEGSKA (reference sequence). The CDR3 nucleotides read TGCAGTGCTAGCGGACTAGCGGGAGGTTCAGATACGCAGTATTTT. Translation gives CSASGLAGGSDTQYF.

The rearrangement links TRBV4-3 to TRBJ2-5, with D perhaps matching TRBD2 (5 bases). The CDR3 is made up of 13 amino acids. CDR1 is LGHNA and CDR2 is YSLEER in the germline V gene. Trimming removed 0 bases from V and 7 bases from J, with 9 bases in between. The DNA of the CDR3 is TGCGCCAGCAGCCAAGATATTGAGGGGACCCAGTACTTC. Amino acids: CASSQDIEGTQYF.